The rows below give T cell receptor beta chains drawn from one sample of a study of blood T cell repertoires in COVID-19. Measured with immunoSEQ multiplex PCR; TCRdb has only the in-frame clones, and not every one. The sample has under 15,000 clones, around 70% seen once; the top ten hold about 9.4%. The sequencing sample was made of peripheral blood. The source is a man aged 60-69 years with COVID-19, enrolled during active disease. CDR3s include the opening cysteine and the closing phenylalanine or tryptophan. The D gene is left open where the match is weak. Clone size is stated in some rows and not others, as once, few, many or a class when expanded.

>12|.|TRBV28|TRBJ1-1|.
TGTGCCAGCAGTTTAAACACGATTTCGACTTTCTTT
CASSLNTISTFF
>15|.|TRBV7-6|TRBJ1-1|.
TGTGCCAGCAGCACCCCACAGGGTTCAAACACTGAAGCTTTCTTT
CASSTPQGSNTEAFF
>15|.|TRBV15|TRBJ2-5|.
TGTGCCACCAGCACCCCCCCTCTCCTCGAGGCTACGAAGTACTTC
CATSTPPLLEATKYF
>17|TRBD1|TRBV7-8|TRBJ2-3|few
TGTGCCAGCAGCTTAGTTTCAGGGGGTTTGGGTACAGATACGCAGTATTTT
CASSLVSGGLGTDTQYF
>15|TRBD1|TRBV15|TRBJ2-3|.
TGTGCCACCAGCAGAGGGCAGGGGGTAACAGATACGCAGTATTTT
CATSRGQGVTDTQYF
>17|TRBD2|TRBV23-1|TRBJ2-7|once
TGCGCCAGCAGTCAATCGCCCCGGGGGGGCCTGGGGTGGGAGCAGTACTTC
CASSQSPRGGLGWEQYF
>16|TRBD1|TRBV6-6|TRBJ1-2|.
TGTGCCAGCAGTTACTCAATACCCGGGACAGGGTATGGCTACACCTTC
CASSYSIPGTGYGYTF
>12|.|TRBV6-5|TRBJ1-6|.
TGTGCCAGCAGTTACCAGGGGTCACCCCTCCACTTT
CASSYQGSPLHF
>15|TRBD1|TRBV5-4|TRBJ2-5|.
TGTGCCAGCAGCTTACCGGGACAGGGTTTGGAGACCCAGTACTTC
CASSLPGQGLETQYF
>12|.|TRBV28|TRBJ1-1|once
TGTGCCAGCTATACTCAGAACACTGAAGCTTTCTTT
CASYTQNTEAFF
>15|TRBD2|TRBV2|TRBJ2-1|.
TGTGCCAGCAGTGAGTCCAGCGGGGGATACAATGAGCAGCTCTTC
CASSESSGGYNEQLF
>14|TRBD2|TRBV13|TRBJ2-7|.
TGTGCCAGCAGCTTACCGGGGGGCTCCTACGAGCAGTACTTC
CASSLPGGSYEQYF
>16|.|TRBV11-2|TRBJ1-2|.
TGTGCCAGCAGCTTAGATAGGGGGGGCTGGGACTATGGCTACACCTTC
CASSLDRGGWDYGYTF
>13|.|TRBV2|TRBJ2-5|once
TGTGCCAGCATCCGCCAGGGGCAAGAGACCCAGTACTTC
CASIRQGQETQYF
>21|TRBD2|TRBV3-1/TRBV3-2|TRBJ2-2|.
TGTGCCAGCAGCCAAGAGAGGAGTGGGGCTAGCGGCCTATTCGGAACCGGGGAGCTGTTTTTT
CASSQERSGASGLFGTGELFF
>14|.|TRBV5-1|TRBJ2-1|.
TGCGCCAGCAGCTTGTCCCCAGGGAACGATGAGCAGTTCTTC
CASSLSPGNDEQFF
>18|TRBD2|TRBV18|TRBJ2-1|.
TGTGCCAGCTCACCCGCGGGGACTAGCGGAGGGTCCTACAATGAGCAGTTCTTC
CASSPAGTSGGSYNEQFF
>15|TRBD1|TRBV29-1|TRBJ1-1|.
TGCAGCGTTATGAATGGACAGGGGCGGGACACTGAAGCTTTCTTT
CSVMNGQGRDTEAFF
>13|.|TRBV7-2|TRBJ2-5|few
TGTGCCAGCAGCCTCTCACCTAGAGAGACCCAGTACTTC
CASSLSPRETQYF
>13|.|TRBV12-3/TRBV12-4|TRBJ1-3|few
TGTGCCAGCAGGCGGGACGGTGGAAACACCATATATTTT
CASRRDGGNTIYF
>17|TRBD2|TRBV3-1/TRBV3-2|TRBJ2-1|.
TGTGCCAGCAGCCACCTCGGACTAGCGGGGGGAGGGGATGAGCAGTTCTTC
CASSHLGLAGGGDEQFF
>13|TRBD1|TRBV29-1|TRBJ1-2|.
TGCAGCGCCACAGGACAGGGGCCCTATGGCTACACCTTC
CSATGQGPYGYTF
>13|.|TRBV7-9|TRBJ1-2|.
TGTGCCAGCAGCTCCCTCGGGGGGGGTGGCTACACCTTC
CASSSLGGGGYTF